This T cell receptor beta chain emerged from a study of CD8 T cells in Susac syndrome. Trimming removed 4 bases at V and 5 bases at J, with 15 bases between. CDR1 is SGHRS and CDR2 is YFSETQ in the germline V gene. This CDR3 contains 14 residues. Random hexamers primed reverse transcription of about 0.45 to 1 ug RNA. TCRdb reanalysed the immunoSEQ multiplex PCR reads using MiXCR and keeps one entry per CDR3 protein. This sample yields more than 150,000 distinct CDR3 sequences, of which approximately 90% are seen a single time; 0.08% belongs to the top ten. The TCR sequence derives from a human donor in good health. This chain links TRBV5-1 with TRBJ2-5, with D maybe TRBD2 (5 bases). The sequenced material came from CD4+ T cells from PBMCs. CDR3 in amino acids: CASSESDRGETQYF. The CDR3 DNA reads TGCGCCAGCAGCGAGAGCGACCGCGGGGAGACCCAGTACTTC.